This TCR beta chain was sequenced in a study of T cell repertoires in cytomegalovirus infection. Broader study findings: HLA-C-restricted TCR beta clonotypes specific for CMV led the ex vivo response.

Turning to this clonotype: What it binds is not known.

TCRdb reanalysed the reads using MiXCR and keeps one entry per CDR3 protein. The sample lists around 120,000 distinct CDR3 sequences; roughly 41% were seen once. The specimen was CD8+ T cells from cultured PBMCs, collected from culture after CMV antigen stimulation. The receptor's source is a human donor in good health (CMV status not recorded). Some clones in this sample may be carry-over from other donors' samples.

In nucleotides, the CDR3 is TGTGCCAGCAGCTGGCCCCAGGGGGAAGACTACGAGCAGTACTTC. It is translated as CASSWPQGEDYEQYF. V usage is TRBV7-9 and J usage is TRBJ2-7, with 7 bases lining up with TRBD1. J was trimmed by 3 bases and V by 4 bases; bases with no gene match: 9. Germline V lookup: CDR1 SEHNR, CDR2 FQNEAQ (reference sequence). This CDR3 spans 15 amino acids. The variable domain in full, with the rest retrieved from reference TRBV7-9 and TRBJ2-7, is DTGVSQNPRHKITKRGQNVTFRCDPISEHNRLYWYRQTLGQGPEFLTYFQNEAQLEKSRLLSDRFSAERPKGSFSTLEIQRTEQGDSAMYLCASSWPQGEDYEQYFGPGTRLTVT.